The sequence of this T cell receptor beta chain was determined in a study of radiotherapy plus CTLA-4 blockade in lung cancer. Study-level information: Disease control was seen in about 30% of patients, objective responses in 15% to 20%.

The table came from immunoSEQ multiplex PCR; TCRdb's copy has only in-frame clones and leaves some out. The data show around 85,000 clones, 75% to 90% seen once. As concerns this clone: Its antigen remains unknown.

This CDR3 spans 15 amino acids. In germline, CDR1 is SGHRS, CDR2 YFSETQ. V was trimmed by 4 bases and J by 6 bases, leaving 14 bases between them. Study outcomes and limitations: The authors reported that early blood T cell clone dynamics, with interferon-beta, best predicted response.

Chemo-refractory metastatic non-small-cell lung cancer patients received focal radiation with ipilimumab CTLA-4 blockade. J is TRBJ1-6 and V is TRBV5-1; perhaps TRBD1 as D (6 bases). The sequence derives from a human donor with non-small cell lung cancer who had a partial response to radiotherapy plus ipilimumab. Sequenced here: peripheral blood, sampled from a patient treated with radiotherapy plus ipilimumab. CDR3 coding DNA: TGCGCCAGCAGCGCAGGACAGCCTCTTAATTCACCCCTCCACTTT. This translates into CASSAGQPLNSPLHF.